Included here is one TCR beta chain sequence, with context. This specimen comes from a study of CD8 T cells in Susac syndrome. Sequencing of TCR beta was performed on blood CD8+ and CD4+ T cells. Reverse transcription of about 0.5 to 1 ug RNA was performed with random hexamers. Multiplex immunoSEQ PCR targeted 54 Vbeta and 13 Jbeta TCR beta segments. TCRdb reprocessed the immunoSEQ multiplex PCR reads via MiXCR and lists one record per CDR3 protein. The data show 150,000 to 200,000 distinct CDR3 sequences, roughly 94% seen once. The origin of this receptor is a human donor with Susac syndrome. Sequences were obtained from CD4+ T cells from PBMCs.

The CDR3 sequence is CASSPGTWFEGTDTQYF. CDR3 coding DNA: TGTGCCAGCAGCCCCGGGACCTGGTTCGAAGGCACAGATACGCAGTATTTT. This chain connects TRBV12-3 or TRBV12-4 to TRBJ2-3; possibly TRBD1 or TRBD2 for D (5 bases each). The V end lost 6 bases, the J end lost 1 base, and 20 bases lay between the germline ends. The CDR3 length is 17 residues.